The 11 T cell receptor beta chains below come from one sample, sequenced in a study of T cell clonotyping in hematopoietic cell transplantation. TCRdb's copy holds only in-frame clones and misses some; the assay was immunoSEQ multiplex PCR. The profile shows about 7,200 clones, about 96% of them singletons. The sample here was PBMCs, taken 30 days after allogeneic stem cell transplant. All receptors derive from a male patient aged 35-50 years who had an allogeneic stem cell transplant from a related donor, so the T cells may come from the graft donor. Some clones in this sample may be carry-over from other donors' samples.

The chain combines TRBV5-8 with TRBJ1-2; TRBD1 is a possible D gene (5 bases). This CDR3 has 16 residues. With 3 bases removed from V and 3 bases from J, the gap between germline ends came to 18 bases. From germline, CDR1 is SGHTS and CDR2 YDEGEE. CDR3 sequence reads: CASSSVRRQGDYGYTF. Written as DNA, the CDR3 is TGTGCCAGCAGCTCCGTCAGGCGGCAGGGCGACTATGGCTACACCTTC.

V gene TRBV11-1 combines with J gene TRBJ2-1; TRBD1 is a possible D gene (5 bases). Trimming removed 1 base at V and 3 bases at J, with 10 bases between. Germline lookup yields CDR1 SGHAT and CDR2 FQDESV (reference sequence). This CDR3 region has 15 residues. This CDR3 reads CASSLGFQGYNEQFF. For the CDR3, the DNA is TGTGCCAGCAGCTTAGGATTTCAGGGCTACAATGAGCAGTTCTTC.

This clone has just one count. The V call is TRBV29-1, the J call TRBJ1-1, with a possible D match to TRBD1 (6 bases). Germline V CDR1 and CDR2: SQVTM, ANQGSEA. The CDR3 covers 13 residues. Trimming removed 3 bases from V and 1 base from J, with 9 bases in between. The CDR3 reads CSVEARGNTEAFF. The CDR3 DNA reads TGCAGCGTTGAGGCCAGGGGGAACACTGAAGCTTTCTTT.

The rearrangement joins TRBV7-2 to TRBJ1-5; D call uncertain. Germline values: CDR1 SGHTA, CDR2 FQGNSA. This CDR3 spans 12 amino acids. V lost 5 bases, J lost 6 bases, and 8 bases lay in between. In DNA, the CDR3 is TGTGCCAGCAGCCATATGGGTCAGCCCCAGCATTTT. Translation: CASSHMGQPQHF.

This chain joins TRBV11-3 and TRBJ2-5, with 11 positions matching TRBD2. The CDR3 is 16 amino acids. J gave up 5 bases and V 5 bases, and 10 bases lay outside the gene matches. Germline CDR1 and CDR2: SGHNT and YENEEA. The CDR3 loop reads CASSTGLAVLGETQYF. The CDR3 DNA reads TGTGCCAGCAGCACGGGACTAGCGGTCCTTGGGGAGACCCAGTACTTC.

The V call is TRBV29-1, the J call TRBJ1-1; D call uncertain. V lost 6 bases and J lost 10, with 18 bases in between. CDR1 is SQVTM and CDR2 is ANQGSEA in the germline V gene. This CDR3 has 12 amino acids. This CDR3 reads CSVLQAPGIAFF. CDR3 coding DNA: TGCAGCGTCCTGCAGGCTCCGGGTATAGCTTTCTTT.

The genes are TRBV28 and TRBJ2-3; tentative D call: TRBD1 (5 bases). V lost 2 bases and J 1 base, leaving 13 bases between the germline ends. The CDR3 extends over 16 amino acids. Germline assignment: CDR1 MDHEN and CDR2 SYDVKM. The CDR3 DNA follows: TGTGCCAGCAGTTTAGAAGGGGTTTCGGGCACAGATACGCAGTATTTT. Translated, it gives CASSLEGVSGTDTQYF. The full variable domain, its missing parts supplied by reference TRBV28 and TRBJ2-3, is DVKVTQSSRYLVKRTGEKVFLECVQDMDHENMFWYRQDPGLGLRLIYFSYDVKMKEKGDIPEGYSVSREKKERFSLILESASTNQTSMYLCASSLEGVSGTDTQYFGPGTRLTVL.

As for this clone: One junction end does not reproduce the germline sequence, and a read error may be involved. The chain uses TRBV28 and TRBJ2-3; perhaps TRBD2 as D (5 bases). Germline V gives CDR1 MDHEN, CDR2 SYDVKM. The CDR3 runs to 14 residues. CDR3 residues: CASRLWTGTDTQYF. In DNA form, the CDR3 reads TGTGCCAGCAGATTATGGACTGGGACAGATACGCAGTATTTT.

The chain joins TRBV11-2 to TRBJ2-7; D possibly corresponds to TRBD2 (5 bases). Germline lookup yields CDR1 SGHAT and CDR2 FQNNGV. This CDR3 has 15 amino acids. V lost 7 bases and J 1 base, leaving 17 bases between the germline ends. CDR3 protein: CASKQLGRFSYEQYF. CDR3 nucleotides: TGTGCCAGCAAACAATTGGGGAGATTTTCCTACGAGCAGTACTTC.

The CDR3 DNA reads TGCGCCAGCAGCCCCTTTACGGGTGGGCGATATGGCTACACCTTC. This gives the protein CASSPFTGGRYGYTF. This sequence joins TRBV4-3 and TRBJ1-2; no clear D. V shed 4 bases and J shed 5 bases, with 17 bases lying between them. This CDR3 contains 15 residues. Germline lookup yields CDR1 LGHNA and CDR2 YSLEER.

The J gene is TRBJ2-7, the V gene TRBV7-2; D remains ambiguous. The CDR3 consists of 15 residues. Germline values: CDR1 SGHTA, CDR2 FQGNSA. Trimming took off 1 base at V and 3 bases at J, with 13 bases between the two ends. CDR3 in amino acids: CASSLGFSSSYEQYF. The DNA for the CDR3 is TGTGCCAGCAGCTTAGGCTTTAGTTCCAGCTACGAGCAGTACTTC.